This entry lists 27 T cell receptor beta chains sequenced from one sample in a study of blood T cell repertoires in COVID-19. TCRdb keeps only in-frame clones here, not all; method: immunoSEQ multiplex PCR. The sample includes around 270,000 clones, approximately 88% of them seen just once. The specimen was PBMCs or T cells enriched from blood (not recorded which). These receptors all stem from a woman aged 40-49 years who had been exposed to COVID-19.

This chain links TRBV7-3 with TRBJ2-1; tentatively, D is TRBD1 (6 bases). Germline V CDR1 and CDR2: SGHTA, FQGTGA. The V end was cut by 4 bases, the J end by 5 bases, with 12 bases between. The CDR3 length is 14 residues. The CDR3 is CASSSPGADNEQFF. DNA of the CDR3: TGTGCCAGCAGCTCCCCAGGGGCAGACAATGAGCAGTTCTTC.

This sequence joins TRBV28 and TRBJ1-2; 8 nucleotides line up with TRBD1. Germline V gene sequence: CDR1 MDHEN, CDR2 SYDVKM. CDR3 length: 16 residues. V gave up 2 bases and J gave up 8 bases; unmatched junction bases: 13. The CDR3 DNA is TGTGCCAGCAGTTTAGTGTACTCTGGACAGGGAAACGGCTACACCTTC. Its protein product is CASSLVYSGQGNGYTF.

This sequence joins TRBV6-5 and TRBJ1-1, with a weak D call TRBD1 (5 bases). V was pared by 10 bases and J by 3 bases, with 15 bases between. CDR3 size: 13 residues. In germline, CDR1 is MNHEY, CDR2 SVGAGI. The CDR3 DNA follows: TGTGCCACCGGACGGACGGGGGACACTGAAGCTTTCTTT. Amino acids: CATGRTGDTEAFF.

This clone was picked up one time. The chain has TRBV3-1 (or the pseudogene TRBV3-2) and TRBJ2-7; D ambiguous. The CDR3 is 13 amino acids. Trimming took off 3 bases at V and 2 bases at J, with 8 bases between the two ends. Per germline, CDR1 LGHDT and CDR2 YNNKEL (reference sequence). The CDR3 nucleotides read TGTGCCAGCAGCCAGGCCGTTACCTACGAGCAGTACGTC. Its protein is CASSQAVTYEQYV.

This chain links TRBV28 with TRBJ2-2; D perhaps matches TRBD2 (6 bases). Trimming removed 4 bases at V and 3 bases at J, with 15 bases between. The length of the CDR3 is 16 residues. Germline CDR1 is MDHEN and CDR2 is SYDVKM. This CDR3 is CASSSRDRGDTGELFF. CDR3 coding DNA: TGTGCCAGCAGTTCACGGGACCGCGGGGACACCGGGGAGCTGTTTTTT.

The chain combines TRBV9 with TRBJ2-1; no definite D call. CDR1 is SGDLS, CDR2 YYNGEE, per germline. The V and J ends lost 3 bases and 2 bases respectively, with 15 bases between them. This CDR3 is built from 16 residues. The CDR3 is CASSAQTHPAYNEQFF. The CDR3 nucleotides read TGTGCCAGCAGCGCTCAGACACACCCCGCCTACAATGAGCAGTTCTTC.

The chain joins TRBV6-2 or TRBV6-3 to TRBJ1-1; maybe TRBD1 (5 bases). The ends were cut back, 2 bases at V and 4 bases at J, with 17 bases in the middle. This CDR3 comprises 16 residues. Germline V gene data show CDR1 as MNHEY and CDR2 as SVGEGT. The CDR3 is CASSYGTRPFGTEAFF. The CDR3 bases are TGTGCCAGCAGTTACGGGACTAGGCCTTTCGGCACTGAAGCTTTCTTT.

The CDR3 region is CASIRVDYVTEAFF. The CDR3 region has the DNA TGTGCCAGCATTCGGGTGGACTATGTCACTGAAGCTTTCTTT. The genes are TRBV28 and TRBJ1-1; D is unresolved. V was clipped by 7 bases and J by 4 bases, with 16 bases between them. The CDR3 sequence is 14 residues long. The V gene's germline CDR1 is MDHEN and CDR2 SYDVKM.

This chain joins TRBV7-8 and TRBJ1-4; a possible D gene is TRBD1 (6 bases). The CDR3 totals 15 residues. Germline CDR1 SGHVS, CDR2 FQNEAQ. V was pared by 4 bases and J by 8 bases, with 17 bases between. The CDR3 here is CASSSNQGFDEKLFF. In nucleotides, the CDR3 is TGTGCCAGCAGCTCAAATCAGGGGTTTGACGAAAAACTGTTTTTT.

This clone was counted once. The CDR3 here is CASSFNPTEVNQPQHF. Here the CDR3 DNA reads TGTGCCAGCAGCTTCAATCCGACGGAGGTTAATCAGCCCCAGCATTTT. The J gene is TRBJ1-5, the V gene TRBV5-5, with D unclear. The CDR3 length is 16 residues. Germline values: CDR1 SGHKS, CDR2 YYEKEE (reference sequence). Between the trimmed V and J ends, which lost 2 bases and 4 bases, there was a span of 16 bases.

This chain joins TRBV4-2 and TRBJ1-2; 10 positions agree with TRBD1. The CDR3 sequence is 19 residues long. CDR1 LGHNA and CDR2 YNFKEQ come from the germline V gene. Trimming at V came to 4 bases and at J to 8 bases, leaving 22 bases not matched to a gene. The CDR3 sequence is CASSLQGGFRDRGMRGYTF. The CDR3 coding sequence is TGTGCCAGCAGCCTTCAGGGGGGATTCCGGGACAGGGGTATGAGGGGCTACACCTTC.

V usage is TRBV14 and J usage is TRBJ2-7; the match to TRBD1 covers 7 bases. V dropped 0 bases and J dropped 5; count of bases not matched to a gene: 10. This CDR3 is 16 amino acids long. CDR1 and CDR2 from the germline V gene are SGHDN and FVKESK. The CDR3 DNA is TGTGCCAGCAGCCAAGATTTTCGACAGGGAACCCACGAGCAGTACTTC. Protein sequence: CASSQDFRQGTHEQYF.

V gene TRBV11-1 combines with J gene TRBJ2-7, with D perhaps TRBD2 (5 bases). CDR1 is SGHAT and CDR2 is FQDESV in the germline V gene (reference sequence). V dropped 5 bases and J dropped 5 bases, with 13 bases sitting between them. CDR3 length equals 13 residues. The CDR3 protein is CASSPRLNHEQYV. The CDR3, as DNA: TGTGCCAGCAGCCCCCGACTAAACCACGAGCAGTACGTC.

The chain couples TRBV7-2 to TRBJ2-5, with TRBD2 identical over 7 bases. There are 16 residues in the CDR3. Germline V lookup: CDR1 SGHTA, CDR2 FQGNSA. The ends lost 1 base at V and 7 bases at J; junction bases unmatched: 12. The CDR3 loop reads CASSLGIGTGEGTQYF. Written as DNA, the CDR3 is TGTGCCAGCAGCTTAGGAATCGGCACCGGGGAGGGGACCCAGTACTTC.

This clone has only one observation. This rearrangement joins TRBV9 to TRBJ1-2; D not certain. The CDR3 covers 15 residues. V gave up 0 bases and J gave up 3 bases, with 12 bases separating them. The V gene's germline CDR1 is SGDLS and CDR2 YYNGEE. Here the CDR3 reads CASSVGRGGDYGYTF. The CDR3 nucleotides read TGTGCCAGCAGCGTAGGGCGGGGAGGAGACTATGGCTACACCTTC.

The rearrangement uses TRBV13 and TRBJ1-6, with TRBD1 matching over 8 bases. The V gene's germline CDR1 is PRHDT and CDR2 FYEKMQ (reference sequence). V lost 2 bases and J lost 10; bases outside the gene matches: 7. This CDR3 region has 15 residues. The CDR3 sequence: CASSLRRDRSSPLHF. The CDR3 nucleotides read TGTGCCAGCAGCTTAAGGCGGGACAGGAGCTCACCCCTCCACTTT.

This CDR3 is CASSRSGSYNEQFF. In DNA form, the CDR3 reads TGTGCCAGCAGTCGTAGCGGGAGCTACAATGAGCAGTTCTTC. The chain recombines TRBV28 with TRBJ2-1, with TRBD2 identical over 9 bases. V was pared by 5 bases and J by 3 bases, with 2 bases of the junction left unmatched. CDR3 length: 14 amino acids. Germline V CDR1 and CDR2: MDHEN, SYDVKM.

This chain links TRBV7-3 with TRBJ2-1, with D maybe TRBD2 (5 bases). Trimming stripped 4 bases from V and 1 base from J, with 11 bases between. Germline V gene data show CDR1 as SGHTA and CDR2 as FQGTGA. The CDR3 sequence is 15 residues long. CDR3 DNA sequence: TGTGCCAGCAGCTCATCTAGCACTTCCTACAATGAGCAGTTCTTC. This gives the protein CASSSSSTSYNEQFF. The complete variable domain, with remaining parts taken from reference TRBV7-3 and TRBJ2-1, reads GAGVSQTPSNKVTEKGKYVELRCDPISGHTALYWYRQSLGQGPEFLIYFQGTGAADDSGLPNDRFFAVRPEGSVSTLKIQRTERGDSAVYLCASSSSSTSYNEQFFGPGTRLTVL.

The gene calls are TRBV7-9 and TRBJ1-2, with 9 bases that match TRBD1. This CDR3 is built from 14 residues. Germline loops: CDR1 SEHNR, CDR2 FQNEAQ (reference sequence). Trimming took 5 bases from V and 5 from J; bases not matched to a gene: 6. In DNA form, the CDR3 reads TGTGCCAGCAGCCCGATCGACAGGGGGTATGGCTACACCTTC. Amino acid sequence: CASSPIDRGYGYTF. Full variable domain (remainder filled in from reference TRBV7-9 and TRBJ1-2): DTGVSQNPRHKITKRGQNVTFRCDPISEHNRLYWYRQTLGQGPEFLTYFQNEAQLEKSRLLSDRFSAERPKGSFSTLEIQRTEQGDSAMYLCASSPIDRGYGYTFGSGTRLTVV.

The chain employs TRBV6-5 and TRBJ2-7; 7 bases agree with TRBD1. CDR1 is MNHEY, CDR2 SVGAGI, per germline. The CDR3 is made up of 14 amino acids. V lost 4 bases and J lost 9; bases outside the gene matches: 12. This CDR3 is CASSSASTGATQYF. For the CDR3, the DNA is TGTGCCAGCAGTTCGGCCTCTACAGGGGCGACGCAGTACTTC.

This rearrangement joins TRBV7-2 to TRBJ1-2; possibly TRBD1 for D (5 bases). V dropped 3 bases and J dropped 7 bases, with 12 bases sitting between them. The CDR3 has 13 amino acids. CDR1 and CDR2 (germline): SGHTA, FQGNSA. Here the CDR3 reads CASSFGGESGYTF. The CDR3 nucleotides are TGTGCCAGCAGCTTTGGAGGGGAATCTGGCTACACCTTC. Supplemented by reference TRBV7-2 and TRBJ1-2, the full variable domain reads GAGVSQSPSNKVTEKGKDVELRCDPISGHTALYWYRQSLGQGLEFLIYFQGNSAPDKSGLPSDRFSAERTGGSVSTLTIQRTQQEDSAVYLCASSFGGESGYTFGSGTRLTVV.

The chain carries TRBV21-1 and TRBJ2-2; the listed D gene, TRBD2, was not tested against the DNA. TRBV21-1 is an annotated pseudogene. CDR3 length: 16 amino acids. The CDR3 coding sequence is TGTGCCAGCAGTTGGGAGGCACAATCGAACACCGGGGAGCTGTTTTTT. Residues: CASSWEAQSNTGELFF.

The V and J genes are TRBV3-1 (or the pseudogene TRBV3-2) and TRBJ2-5; 11 nucleotides align to TRBD2. V shed 4 bases and J 13 bases; nucleotides not matched to a gene: 8. CDR3 length equals 13 residues. Germline V gives CDR1 LGHDT, CDR2 YNNKEL (reference sequence). The CDR3 nucleotides read TGTGCCAGCAGCCGGGGACTAGCGGTGACAGGGTACTTC. Protein product: CASSRGLAVTGYF.

V usage is TRBV6-2 or TRBV6-3 and J usage is TRBJ1-1; 8 bases align to TRBD1. After removal of 4 bases from V and 2 bases from J, the junction contained 6 bases not matched to a gene. The CDR3 is made up of 15 amino acids. Germline V gene lookup returns CDR1 MNHEY and CDR2 SVGEGT. DNA of the CDR3: TGTGCCAGCAGTTCCCTGGACAGGGATAACACTGAAGCTTTCTTT. It encodes CASSSLDRDNTEAFF.

This chain links TRBV7-2 with TRBJ1-2; no clear D. The V gene's germline CDR1 is SGHTA and CDR2 FQGNSA. V was clipped by 1 base and J by 3 bases, with 12 bases between them. The CDR3 has 15 residues. The CDR3 protein is CASSLVFTDDYGYTF. CDR3 DNA sequence: TGTGCCAGCAGCTTAGTTTTTACAGATGACTATGGCTACACCTTC.

The V and J genes are TRBV11-2 and TRBJ1-6, with 9 bases fitting TRBD1. Germline CDR1 and CDR2: SGHAT and FQNNGV. CDR3 length: 18 amino acids. Trimming cost V 6 bases and J 6 bases; bases outside gene matches: 15. The CDR3 protein is CASRPLGGTGKPNSPLHF. The CDR3 coding sequence is TGTGCCAGCAGGCCGCTAGGTGGGACAGGGAAACCTAATTCACCCCTCCACTTT. Supplemented by reference TRBV11-2 and TRBJ1-6, the full variable domain reads EAGVAQSPRYKIIEKRQSVAFWCNPISGHATLYWYQQILGQGPKLLIQFQNNGVVDDSQLPKDRFSAERLKGVDSTLKIQPAKLEDSAVYLCASRPLGGTGKPNSPLHFGNGTRLTVT.

V gene TRBV9 combines with J gene TRBJ2-2; D is possibly TRBD2 (6 bases). Germline V gene sequence: CDR1 SGDLS, CDR2 YYNGEE. Trimming removed 1 base from V and 5 bases from J, with 12 bases in between. The CDR3 length is 15 residues. CDR3 sequence reads: CASSVTGTPTGELFF. In DNA form, the CDR3 reads TGTGCCAGCAGCGTAACCGGGACTCCTACCGGGGAGCTGTTTTTT.